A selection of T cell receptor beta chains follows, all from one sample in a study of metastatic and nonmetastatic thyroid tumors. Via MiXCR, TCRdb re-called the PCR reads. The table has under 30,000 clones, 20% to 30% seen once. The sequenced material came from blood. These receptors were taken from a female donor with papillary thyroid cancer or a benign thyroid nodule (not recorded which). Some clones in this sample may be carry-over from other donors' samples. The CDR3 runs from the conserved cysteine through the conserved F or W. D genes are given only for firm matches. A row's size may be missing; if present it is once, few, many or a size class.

DNA: TGTGCCAGCAGTTTAATAGCGAACACCGGGGAGCTGTTTTTT
CDR3: CASSLIANTGELFF
size: many
D: -
J: TRBJ2-2
V: TRBV27

DNA: TGTGCCAGCAGCTTGGCAGGGGGCTGGAATCAGCCCCAGCATTTT
CDR3: CASSLAGGWNQPQHF
size: many
D: TRBD1
J: TRBJ1-5
V: TRBV5-6

DNA: TGTGCCAGCATCGTAGGCAGCGGGTACGAGCAGTATTTC
CDR3: CASIVGSGYEQYF
size: once
D: -
J: TRBJ2-7
V: TRBV9

DNA: TGTGCCAGCGGCGGGGGGGGGACGCAAATCAATGAGCAGTTCTTC
CDR3: CASGGGGTQINEQFF
size: many
D: TRBD2
J: TRBJ2-1
V: TRBV11-1

DNA: TGTGCCAGCAGCGCCGACAGGGTTGGGCAGCCCCAGCATTTT
CDR3: CASSADRVGQPQHF
size: many
D: TRBD1
J: TRBJ1-5
V: TRBV5-4

DNA: TGTGCCATCAATCCAGGGGGAAACACAGATACGCAGTATTTT
CDR3: CAINPGGNTDTQYF
size: many
D: TRBD1
J: TRBJ2-3
V: TRBV10-3

DNA: TGCAGTGCTAGAGCATACTCAGACTACAATGAGCAGTTCTTC
CDR3: CSARAYSDYNEQFF
size: many
D: -
J: TRBJ2-1
V: TRBV20-1

DNA: TGTGCCAGCAGCTCCCAGGGGGCTGATGGCTACACCTTC
CDR3: CASSSQGADGYTF
size: many
D: TRBD1
J: TRBJ1-2
V: TRBV7-9

DNA: TGTGCCAGCAGTGAGGTAGGACAGGGCGGTCAGCCCCAGCATTTT
CDR3: CASSEVGQGGQPQHF
size: few
D: TRBD1
J: TRBJ1-5
V: TRBV6-1

DNA: TGTGCCAGCAGCGTAGGGGACTCAGGGATCGGCTACACCTTC
CDR3: CASSVGDSGIGYTF
size: many
D: -
J: TRBJ1-2
V: TRBV9

DNA: TGCGCCGGTAGTGAGTCCGGTGAGCAGTTCTTC
CDR3: CAGSESGEQFF
size: -
D: -
J: TRBJ2-1
V: TRBV10-2

DNA: TGTACCAGACGGCCGGGACAGAGCTACGAGCAGTACTTC
CDR3: CTRRPGQSYEQYF
size: -
D: TRBD1
J: TRBJ2-7
V: TRBV6-1

DNA: TGTGCCAGCAGTTCCGAGGGGTTGGGCTTTCTAGCTAGCACATATACGCAGTATTTT
CDR3: CASSSEGLGFLASTYTQYF
size: -
D: -
J: TRBJ2-3
V: TRBV6-2/TRBV6-3

DNA: TGTGCCAGCAGCTTAGGGGGACAGCCCCATGAGACCAAGTACTTC
CDR3: CASSLGGQPHETKYF
size: once
D: TRBD1
J: TRBJ2-5
V: TRBV11-3

DNA: TGTGCCTGGATTAGGTCGGCGGGGTTAGGCACTGAAGCTTTCTTT
CDR3: CAWIRSAGLGTEAFF
size: -
D: -
J: TRBJ1-1
V: TRBV30

DNA: TGCGCCAGCAGCACGGATTACCTACTCCAGCAGTTCTTC
CDR3: CASSTDYLLQQFF
size: once
D: -
J: TRBJ2-1
V: TRBV5-1

DNA: TGTGCCTGGAGTCAAAGCACAGGGGACGGCTACACCTTC
CDR3: CAWSQSTGDGYTF
size: many
D: TRBD1
J: TRBJ1-2
V: TRBV30

DNA: TGTGCCAGCAGGCAGGGGGGTGATTACTTTTACGAGCAGTACTTC
CDR3: CASRQGGDYFYEQYF
size: -
D: -
J: TRBJ2-7
V: TRBV2

DNA: TGTGCCAGCAGTTACTCGCGACAGGGACCCCACGAGCAGTACTTC
CDR3: CASSYSRQGPHEQYF
size: -
D: TRBD1
J: TRBJ2-7
V: TRBV6-5

DNA: TGTGCCAGCAGCGTAGAGACACACGCCTTCATAAGGGACAGGGGATACGAGCAGTACTTC
CDR3: CASSVETHAFIRDRGYEQYF
size: many
D: TRBD1
J: TRBJ2-7
V: TRBV11-2

DNA: TGCAGTGCTGAGGGATCCTTCTACGAGCAGTACTTC
CDR3: CSAEGSFYEQYF
size: medium-sized
D: -
J: TRBJ2-7
V: TRBV20-1

DNA: TGTGCCAGCAGCGGTGTGGGGTCCTACGAGCAGTACTTC
CDR3: CASSGVGSYEQYF
size: -
D: -
J: TRBJ2-7
V: TRBV9

DNA: TGTGCCAGCAGTTTAGAAGGGGCAGGGGAAAAACTGTTTTTT
CDR3: CASSLEGAGEKLFF
size: many
D: -
J: TRBJ1-4
V: TRBV12-3/TRBV12-4

DNA: TGTGCCTGCAGGGAAGGTCCCGCGAGTTATTACGAGCACTACTTC
CDR3: CACREGPASYYEHYF
size: -
D: -
J: TRBJ2-7
V: TRBV6-1

DNA: TGTGCCAGCAGCGCCATGCAGCCGTCCGTAGGGGAGACCCAGTACTTC
CDR3: CASSAMQPSVGETQYF
size: many
D: -
J: TRBJ2-5
V: TRBV9

DNA: TGCAGTGCTCAAAGTGGGACGGCGGGCGGAAAACTGTTTTTT
CDR3: CSAQSGTAGGKLFF
size: many
D: -
J: TRBJ1-4
V: TRBV20-1

DNA: TGTGCCAGCAGCGAGCGTGGCAGCAACACAGATACGCAGTATTTT
CDR3: CASSERGSNTDTQYF
size: -
D: -
J: TRBJ2-3
V: TRBV3-1

DNA: TGTGCCAGCGGTCCCACAGGGGATAGCAAACAGCCCCAGCATTTT
CDR3: CASGPTGDSKQPQHF
size: few
D: TRBD1
J: TRBJ1-5
V: TRBV6-1

DNA: TGCAGTGCTAGAGAGGTGTACGAACAGTACTTC
CDR3: CSAREVYEQYF
size: -
D: -
J: TRBJ2-7
V: TRBV20-1

DNA: TGTGCCTGGAGTGCCAGGGGGTCCCCCTATGGCTACACCTTC
CDR3: CAWSARGSPYGYTF
size: many
D: TRBD1
J: TRBJ1-2
V: TRBV30

DNA: TGTGCCAGCAGTTATATCCCCCCCCCCGGGGGTGAAAAACTGTTTTTT
CDR3: CASSYIPPPGGEKLFF
size: many
D: -
J: TRBJ1-4
V: TRBV6-5

DNA: TGTGCCAGTCATAAACAGCTAAACTATGGCTACACCTTC
CDR3: CASHKQLNYGYTF
size: many
D: -
J: TRBJ1-2
V: TRBV28

DNA: TGTGCCACCAGCAAGACAACTAACTATGGCTACTCCTTC
CDR3: CATSKTTNYGYSF
size: once
D: -
J: TRBJ1-2
V: TRBV15

DNA: TGTGCCAGCAGTCCCCCGGGGGGCCTCTATGGCTACACCTTC
CDR3: CASSPPGGLYGYTF
size: medium-sized
D: -
J: TRBJ1-2
V: TRBV27

DNA: TGTGCCAGCAGAAAAAACCCGGGGGGGCGGTTGAACACCGGGGAGCTGTTTTTT
CDR3: CASRKNPGGRLNTGELFF
size: -
D: TRBD2
J: TRBJ2-2
V: TRBV27

DNA: TGTGCCAGCAGCTTAAGTAAGGGTCAGGCTATAGATACGCAGTATTTT
CDR3: CASSLSKGQAIDTQYF
size: -
D: -
J: TRBJ2-3
V: TRBV11-1

DNA: TGTGCCAGCAGCTACGACCCATACACCGGGGAGCTGTTTTTT
CDR3: CASSYDPYTGELFF
size: many
D: -
J: TRBJ2-2
V: TRBV3-1

DNA: TGCGCCAGCACTTCATATGGTGCGAACACTGAAGCTTTCTTT
CDR3: CASTSYGANTEAFF
size: many
D: -
J: TRBJ1-1
V: TRBV5-1

DNA: TGTGCCTGGGTGGAAAGCGGGCTATACGAGCAGTACTTC
CDR3: CAWVESGLYEQYF
size: many
D: -
J: TRBJ2-7
V: TRBV30

DNA: TGTGCCAGCAGCGTAGACAACAGCGCCTATGGCTACACCTTC
CDR3: CASSVDNSAYGYTF
size: many
D: -
J: TRBJ1-2
V: TRBV9

DNA: TGTGCCAGCAGCTTAGACCCCAACACCGGGGAGCTGTTTTTT
CDR3: CASSLDPNTGELFF
size: many
D: -
J: TRBJ2-2
V: TRBV7-3

DNA: TGTGCCAGCAGCTTAGACCCGAGCTCCTACGAGCAGTACTTC
CDR3: CASSLDPSSYEQYF
size: -
D: -
J: TRBJ2-7
V: TRBV14

DNA: TGTGCCAGCAGTTACCTACTAGCGGGGAACAATGAGCAGTTCTTC
CDR3: CASSYLLAGNNEQFF
size: many
D: TRBD2
J: TRBJ2-1
V: TRBV6-5

DNA: TGTGCCAGCAGCTCCCATGGTGTTGGGTACATTCAGTACTTC
CDR3: CASSSHGVGYIQYF
size: once
D: -
J: TRBJ2-4
V: TRBV7-2

DNA: TGCGCCAGCAGCCAAGATCGACTAGCGGGAGGAGAGACCCAGTACTTC
CDR3: CASSQDRLAGGETQYF
size: many
D: TRBD2
J: TRBJ2-5
V: TRBV4-1

DNA: TGCGCCAGCAGCTTGGAGACTGCGGCAAGCTCCTACGAGCAGTACTTC
CDR3: CASSLETAASSYEQYF
size: many
D: -
J: TRBJ2-7
V: TRBV5-1

DNA: TGCGCCAGCAGCCAAGATAGCGCATTTATGAACACTGAAGCTTTCTTT
CDR3: CASSQDSAFMNTEAFF
size: many
D: -
J: TRBJ1-1
V: TRBV4-1

DNA: TGTGCCAGCAGTTACTCGAATCTGGCGGGAGGCTACGAGCAGTACTTC
CDR3: CASSYSNLAGGYEQYF
size: medium-sized
D: TRBD2
J: TRBJ2-7
V: TRBV6-2/TRBV6-3

DNA: TGTGCCAGCAGCTTAGGGGCAGGTAGGGAGGTGGAACCCCAGCATTTT
CDR3: CASSLGAGREVEPQHF
size: -
D: -
J: TRBJ1-5
V: TRBV11-2

DNA: TGTGCCAGCAGCCATGACAGTTATGGCTACACATTC
CDR3: CASSHDSYGYTF
size: -
D: -
J: TRBJ1-2
V: TRBV6-1

DNA: TGTGCCAGCAGTTTGGGAGGGGCCCGGAAGGAAACCCTGTTTTTT
CDR3: CASSLGGARKETLFF
size: once
D: -
J: TRBJ1-4
V: TRBV6-5

DNA: TGTGCCACAAGCTTAGAGGCTAGCGGGGACAACACCGGGGAGCTGTTTTTT
CDR3: CATSLEASGDNTGELFF
size: -
D: TRBD2
J: TRBJ2-2
V: TRBV7-6

DNA: TGCAGCGTCGAACTAGCGGGAGGCTCGGCCCAGTACTTC
CDR3: CSVELAGGSAQYF
size: many
D: TRBD2
J: TRBJ2-5
V: TRBV29-1

DNA: TGCAGTGCCTCGATCAGCTTTCGCTCCGAGCAGTACTTC
CDR3: CSASISFRSEQYF
size: many
D: -
J: TRBJ2-7
V: TRBV20-1